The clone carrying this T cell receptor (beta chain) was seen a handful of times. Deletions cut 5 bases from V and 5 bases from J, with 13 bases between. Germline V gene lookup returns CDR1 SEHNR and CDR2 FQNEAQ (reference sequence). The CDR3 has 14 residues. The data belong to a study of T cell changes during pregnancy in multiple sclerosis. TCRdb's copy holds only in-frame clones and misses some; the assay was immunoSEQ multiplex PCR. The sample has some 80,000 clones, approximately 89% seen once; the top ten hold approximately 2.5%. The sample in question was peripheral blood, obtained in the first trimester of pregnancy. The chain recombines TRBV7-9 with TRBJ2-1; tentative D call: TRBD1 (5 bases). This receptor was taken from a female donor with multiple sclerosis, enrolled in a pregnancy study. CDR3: CASSTQGGNNEQFF. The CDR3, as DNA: TGTGCCAGCAGCACCCAGGGCGGAAACAATGAGCAGTTCTTC.